The rows below give T cell receptor beta chains drawn from one sample of a study of T cells in Graves' hyperthyroidism and ophthalmopathy. TCRdb re-called the multiplex PCR reads through MiXCR, storing one row per CDR3 protein. The table shows 140,000 or so distinct CDR3 sequences, with approximately 20% occurring only once. The sample comprised blood. These receptors came from a woman aged 45-65 years with Graves' hyperthyroidism that later progressed to Graves' ophthalmopathy. Each CDR3 is given with its conserved first and last residue. Fields, in order: clone size, D gene, J gene, V gene, CDR3 DNA, CDR3 protein. The D gene is left open where the match is weak. Clone sizes are given selectively: once, few, many, or a class where the clone is expanded.

>many|TRBD1|TRBJ2-7|TRBV5-1
TGCGCCAGCAGCTTTACAGGGGGAGTCTACGAGCAGTACTTC
CASSFTGGVYEQYF
>few|-|TRBJ2-5|TRBV6-2/TRBV6-3
TGTGCCAGCAGGCCCGGACAGTCCGGGGGGACCCAGTACTTC
CASRPGQSGGTQYF
>many|TRBD2|TRBJ2-7|TRBV6-2/TRBV6-3
TGTGCCAGCAGTTACCCACTAGCGGGAGGGCCTCGAGGCGAGCAGTACTTC
CASSYPLAGGPRGEQYF
>many|-|TRBJ1-4|TRBV6-1
TGTGCCAGCAGTGGCCCGTGGACATCGGAAAAACTGTTTTTT
CASSGPWTSEKLFF
>-|-|TRBJ1-1|TRBV24-1
TGTGCCACCAGTGATTGGGGGGACACTGAAGCTTTCTTT
CATSDWGDTEAFF
>-|-|TRBJ2-5|TRBV10-3
TGTGCCATCAGTGCAAGCGTCCAAGAGACCCAGTACTTC
CAISASVQETQYF
>few|TRBD2|TRBJ2-3|TRBV10-3
TGTGCCATCAACAGCGGGACTAGCACAGATACGCAGTATTTT
CAINSGTSTDTQYF
>many|-|TRBJ2-5|TRBV6-1
TGTGCCAGCGGTCGGAAGGAACAGAGACGTGTAGGCCAAGAGACCCAGTACTTC
CASGRKEQRRVGQETQYF
>many|-|TRBJ2-5|TRBV7-2
TGTGCCAGCAGCTTTGTAGGGGGGGCCCAGTACTTC
CASSFVGGAQYF
>many|-|TRBJ2-7|TRBV2
TGTGCCAGCAGTGTGAGCGCTGCCTACGAGCAGTACTTC
CASSVSAAYEQYF
>many|TRBD2|TRBJ2-7|TRBV20-1
TGCAGTGCGCCGAGCGGGGTTAGCGCCCGCCCCGAGCAGTACTTC
CSAPSGVSARPEQYF
>many|-|TRBJ2-1|TRBV10-3
TGTGCCATCAGTGAGCTGGGCGGGAATGAAGGTGAGCAGTTCTTC
CAISELGGNEGEQFF
>few|TRBD2|TRBJ2-3|TRBV20-1
TGCAGTGCTAAACTAGCGGGAGGGATCACAGATACGCAGTATTTT
CSAKLAGGITDTQYF